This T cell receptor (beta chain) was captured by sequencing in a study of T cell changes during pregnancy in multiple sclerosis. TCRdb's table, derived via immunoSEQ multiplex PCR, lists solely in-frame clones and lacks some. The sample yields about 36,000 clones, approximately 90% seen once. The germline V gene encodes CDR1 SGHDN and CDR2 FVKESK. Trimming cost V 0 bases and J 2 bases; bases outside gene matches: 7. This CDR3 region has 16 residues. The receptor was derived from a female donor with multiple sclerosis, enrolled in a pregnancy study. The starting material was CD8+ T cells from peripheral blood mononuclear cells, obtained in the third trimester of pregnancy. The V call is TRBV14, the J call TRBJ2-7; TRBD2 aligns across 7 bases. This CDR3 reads CASSQDRAGWTYEQYF. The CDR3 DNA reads TGTGCCAGCAGCCAAGATCGAGCGGGGTGGACCTACGAGCAGTACTTC. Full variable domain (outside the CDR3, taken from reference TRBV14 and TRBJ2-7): EAGVTQFPSHSVIEKGQTVTLRCDPISGHDNLYWYRRVMGKEIKFLLHFVKESKQDESGMPNNRFLAERTGGTYSTLKVQPAELEDSGVYFCASSQDRAGWTYEQYFGPGTRLTVT.